This TCR beta chain came from a study of blood T cell repertoires in COVID-19. The V gene end was trimmed by 7 bases and the J gene end by 2 bases; junction bases not matched to a gene: 1. Germline V gene lookup returns CDR1 DFQATT and CDR2 SNEGSKA (reference sequence). CDR3 length: 11 residues. Produced via immunoSEQ multiplex PCR; TCRdb's table is partial and in-frame only. The sample lists around 20,000 clones, about 91% occurring once. This rearrangement joins TRBV20-1 to TRBJ1-2, with 7 bases lining up with TRBD1. This clonotype was sampled from a human donor in a cohort sampled during active COVID-19. The donor label of this sample is uncertain. The sequenced material came from peripheral blood. Written as DNA, the CDR3 is TGCAGTGGACAGGGCAACTATGGCTACACCTTC. Residues: CSGQGNYGYTF.